This TCR beta chain was sequenced during a study of CD8 T cells in ankylosing spondylitis. TCRdb itself ran the 5' RACE reads through MiXCR, one entry per CDR3 protein. Here the sample spans approximately 290,000 distinct CDR3 sequences, about 20% being singletons. This clonotype was recorded a few times. The material sequenced was blood, either unsorted or a sorted T cell fraction (not recorded which). The clonotype was recovered from a female donor with ankylosing spondylitis or in good health (not recorded which).

The DNA for the CDR3 is TGTGCCAGCAGTTACTCGGGGACAGGGTCTGGAAACACCATATATTTT. Its translation: CASSYSGTGSGNTIYF. The chain combines TRBV6-5 with TRBJ1-3; 9 bases fit TRBD1. This CDR3 spans 16 amino acids. Germline CDR1 MNHEY, CDR2 SVGAGI. V dropped 0 bases and J dropped 1; count of bases not matched to a gene: 1.